The 31 T cell receptor beta chains below come from one sample, sequenced in a study of identical twins. One entry per CDR3 protein results from TCRdb running MiXCR on the 5' RACE reads. The table lists hundreds of thousands of distinct CDR3 sequences, 18% of them singletons. These data were also filed under a second study, of T cells expressing NK-cell markers.

The source material was PBMCs. Receptor source: a woman aged 18-30 years in good health.

This clonotype has just a few counts. The V gene is TRBV29-1, the J gene TRBJ1-2; perhaps TRBD1 as D (5 bases). V lost 6 bases to trimming and J lost 6 bases, with 11 bases between them. CDR1 SQVTM and CDR2 ANQGSEA come from the germline V gene. The CDR3 extends over 11 amino acids. The CDR3 nucleotides read TGCAGCGTCTGGGGGGGGGATGGCTACACCTTC. Protein sequence: CSVWGGDGYTF.

V gene TRBV5-1 combines with J gene TRBJ2-2; TRBD1 agrees at 8 bases. V was clipped by 5 bases and J by 0 bases; unmatched bases: 9. Germline CDR1 reads SGHRS; CDR2 reads YFSETQ. CDR3 length: 17 amino acids. The CDR3 DNA follows: TGCGCCAGCAGTTCACCCAGGGGGCTAACGAACACCGGGGAGCTGTTTTTT. Translating it yields CASSSPRGLTNTGELFF.

This clonotype has just a few counts. The rearrangement joins TRBV12-3 or TRBV12-4 to TRBJ2-3, with 10 positions matching TRBD2. The CDR3 length is 14 residues. The V gene end was trimmed by 6 bases and the J gene end by 6 bases; junction bases not matched to a gene: 6. CDR3: CASRLSGGKDTQYF. In DNA, the CDR3 is TGTGCCAGCAGGCTTAGCGGGGGGAAGGATACGCAGTATTTT.

V is TRBV18 and J is TRBJ2-1; 13 bases are shared with TRBD2. CDR3 length equals 16 residues. V shed 4 bases, J shed 5 bases, and the junction held 5 bases outside the gene matches. Looked up from germline, CDR1 is KGHSH and CDR2 is LQKENI. DNA of the CDR3: TGTGCCAGCTCACGACCCGGGACTAGCGGGAACAATGAGCAGTTCTTC. This gives the protein CASSRPGTSGNNEQFF. The full variable domain, in which reference TRBV18 and TRBJ2-1 provide the parts outside the CDR3, is NAGVMQNPRHLVRRRGQEARLRCSPMKGHSHVYWYRQLPEEGLKFMVYLQKENIIDESGMPKERFSAEFPKEGPSILRIQQVVRGDSAAYFCASSRPGTSGNNEQFFGPGTRLTVL.

V gene TRBV5-1 combines with J gene TRBJ2-5; D tentatively reads TRBD1 or TRBD2 (6 bases each). The length of the CDR3 is 14 residues. Germline CDR1 is SGHRS and CDR2 is YFSETQ. V lost 5 bases, J lost 5 bases, and 16 bases lay in between. CDR3 region: CASRGGPSMETQYF. The CDR3, as DNA: TGCGCCAGCAGAGGGGGGCCGTCGATGGAGACCCAGTACTTC.

This chain uses TRBV9 with TRBJ2-5, with D possibly being TRBD1 or TRBD2 (5 bases each). CDR1 and CDR2 (germline): SGDLS, YYNGEE. This CDR3 has 14 residues. Trimming took 4 bases from V and 2 from J, leaving 12 bases between them. DNA of the CDR3: TGTGCCAGCAGCTCTAGCTGGGGGCAAGAGACCCAGTACTTC. Translating gives CASSSSWGQETQYF.

This clonotype has only one observation. J is TRBJ2-7 and V is TRBV29-1; maybe TRBD2 (6 bases). Germline CDR1 reads SQVTM; CDR2 reads ANQGSEA. This CDR3 has 17 amino acids. V was clipped by 4 bases and J by 0 bases, with 22 bases between them. This CDR3 is CSVARYSLASSSYEQYF. The CDR3 nucleotides are TGCAGCGTTGCCCGATACTCTCTAGCGTCGAGCTCCTACGAGCAGTACTTC.

The chain couples TRBV20-1 to TRBJ2-1; TRBD1 might be the D (5 bases). Germline values: CDR1 DFQATT, CDR2 SNEGSKA (reference sequence). V was cut by 7 bases and J by 4 bases, with 23 bases left in between. The CDR3 has 16 amino acids. The CDR3: CSVSPPGTRQYNEQFF. In nucleotides, the CDR3 is TGCAGTGTCTCCCCTCCCGGTACACGACAGTACAATGAGCAGTTCTTC.

The CDR3 nucleotides are TGTGCCTCTACGGAATCCACGGGCCGAGGAAAACTGTTTTTT. This codes for CASTESTGRGKLFF. The J gene is TRBJ1-4, the V gene TRBV14; D is unresolved. Between the trimmed V and J ends, which lost 11 bases and 10 bases, there was a span of 23 bases. Germline V gene lookup returns CDR1 SGHDN and CDR2 FVKESK. The CDR3 is made up of 14 amino acids.

This sequence joins TRBV6-1 and TRBJ1-1; TRBD1 matches 7 bases. The germline V gene encodes CDR1 MNHNS and CDR2 SASEGT. Trimming at V came to 6 bases and at J to 3 bases, leaving 4 bases not matched to a gene. The length of the CDR3 is 13 residues. The CDR3, as DNA: TGTGCCAGCAGCAGACAGGGCCACACTGAAGCTTTCTTT. Its protein product is CASSRQGHTEAFF.

At least ten counts were recorded for this clonotype. This chain links TRBV7-2 with TRBJ2-2, with 7 bases lining up with TRBD2. The CDR3 covers 13 residues. The ends lost 4 bases at V and 6 bases at J; junction bases unmatched: 2. Germline V lookup: CDR1 SGHTA, CDR2 FQGNSA. The CDR3, as DNA: TGTGCCAGCAGCTGGGGGGGGTCCGGGGAGCTGTTTTTT. Its protein product is CASSWGGSGELFF.

In this sample, this clonotype turned up once. The V and J genes are TRBV12-5 and TRBJ2-7, with 12 bases fitting TRBD2. Germline V CDR1 and CDR2: LGHNT, FRNRAP. V lost 6 bases and J lost 2; bases outside the gene matches: 11. This CDR3 has 17 residues. Here the CDR3 DNA reads TGTGCTAGTGGCCTCGGACTAGCGGGAATGTTCGCCTACGAGCAGTACTTC. Translating gives CASGLGLAGMFAYEQYF. The variable domain in full, with the rest retrieved from reference TRBV12-5 and TRBJ2-7, is DARVTQTPRHKVTEMGQEVTMRCQPILGHNTVFWYRQTMMQGLELLAYFRNRAPLDDSGMPKDRFSAEMPDATLATLKIQPSEPRDSAVYFCASGLGLAGMFAYEQYFGPGTRLTVT.

The CDR3: CASSLTGSSSYNEQFF. The CDR3 DNA sequence: TGCGCCAGCAGCTTGACCGGCAGCAGCTCCTACAATGAGCAGTTCTTC. J is TRBJ2-1 and V is TRBV5-1; D is ambiguous. V was trimmed by 1 base and J by 0 bases, leaving 11 bases between them. The CDR3 has 16 residues. Germline assignment: CDR1 SGHRS and CDR2 YFSETQ. The full variable domain, with the rest looked up from reference TRBV5-1 and TRBJ2-1, is KAGVTQTPRYLIKTRGQQVTLSCSPISGHRSVSWYQQTPGQGLQFLFEYFSETQRNKGNFPGRFSGRQFSNSRSEMNVSTLELGDSALYLCASSLTGSSSYNEQFFGPGTRLTVL.

The chain couples TRBV5-1 to TRBJ2-5; 13 bases are shared with TRBD2. CDR3 length: 16 amino acids. Germline CDR1 is SGHRS and CDR2 is YFSETQ. Losses at the gene ends were 2 bases for V and 5 bases for J; bases not matched to a gene: 6. The CDR3 nucleotides are TGCGCCAGCAGCTTACGGACTAGCGGGGGTTTGGAGACCCAGTACTTC. This encodes CASSLRTSGGLETQYF.

As DNA, the CDR3 is TGTGCCAGCAGTCCGTGGACTAGCGGTTCGGGAGAGCAGTTCTTC. Translation gives CASSPWTSGSGEQFF. This chain joins TRBV6-1 and TRBJ2-1, with 10 bases that match TRBD2. The CDR3 contains 15 residues. Germline CDR1 is MNHNS and CDR2 is SASEGT. V was pared by 5 bases and J by 10 bases, with 11 bases of the junction left unmatched.

This clonotype came up a few times. This chain's CDR3 is CSAAPGHRNTIYF. As DNA, the CDR3 is TGCAGTGCCGCCCCGGGGCACCGAAACACCATATATTTT. The J gene is TRBJ1-3, the V gene TRBV20-1, with D perhaps TRBD1 (5 bases). The CDR3 contains 13 residues. V lost 6 bases and J lost 5, with 14 bases in between. Germline CDR1 reads DFQATT; CDR2 reads SNEGSKA (reference sequence).

In its sample, this clonotype was seen many times. The chain has TRBV6-2 or TRBV6-3 and TRBJ1-1, with D tentatively TRBD1 (5 bases). The CDR3 runs 16 residues. V shed 2 bases and J shed 2 bases, with 15 bases lying between them. The germline V gene has CDR1 MNHEY and CDR2 SVGEGT. This CDR3 is CASSYGMGQANTEAFF. The CDR3 DNA is TGTGCCAGCAGTTACGGTATGGGGCAGGCTAACACTGAAGCTTTCTTT.

V is TRBV10-3 and J is TRBJ1-1, with 8 bases fitting TRBD1. The junction had 11 bases not matched to a gene; V was cut back by 10 bases and J by 1 base. The CDR3 sequence is 15 residues long. The germline V gene has CDR1 ENHRY and CDR2 SYGVKD. CDR3 sequence: CATGGGQAKNTEAFF. The CDR3 region has the DNA TGTGCCACCGGTGGGGGACAGGCGAAGAACACTGAAGCTTTCTTT.

This clonotype has just a few counts. The V call is TRBV4-3, the J call TRBJ2-7; D remains unclear. Germline V lookup: CDR1 LGHNA, CDR2 YSLEER. The CDR3 is 13 residues long. The V and J ends lost 1 base and 6 bases respectively, with 10 bases between them. The CDR3 sequence: CASSQVVRSEQYF. The CDR3 DNA follows: TGCGCCAGCAGCCAAGTGGTAAGATCCGAGCAGTACTTC.

The V gene is TRBV18, the J gene TRBJ1-1; D not certain. Germline CDR1 KGHSH, CDR2 LQKENI. The ends were cut back, 5 bases at V and 8 bases at J, with 15 bases in the middle. This CDR3 has 13 amino acids. CDR3 nucleotide sequence: TGTGCCAGCTCAGCGGTTAAGGAGCTAGAAGCTTTCTTT. Residues: CASSAVKELEAFF.

The V gene is TRBV6-2 or TRBV6-3, the J gene TRBJ2-7; D is unclear. V shed 5 bases and J shed 2 bases, with 10 bases lying between them. Germline CDR1 MNHEY, CDR2 SVGEGT. The CDR3 sequence is 13 residues long. The CDR3 bases are TGTGCCAGCAGTCAACAGAGGACCTACGAGCAGTACTTC. Residues: CASSQQRTYEQYF.

The V call is TRBV12-3 or TRBV12-4, the J call TRBJ2-7, with D perhaps TRBD2 (7 bases). The V gene lost 6 bases and the J gene lost 9 bases, with 18 bases spanning the gap. CDR3 length equals 13 residues. The CDR3 DNA reads TGTGCCAGCAGCCCGGACAGCGGGAACGGGCAGTACTTC. Translating gives CASSPDSGNGQYF.

This clonotype was counted at least ten times. This chain connects TRBV7-9 to TRBJ2-1; the D is unclear. In germline, CDR1 is SEHNR, CDR2 FQNEAQ (reference sequence). The length of the CDR3 is 14 residues. V lost 3 bases and J lost 5, with 11 bases in between. This chain's CDR3 is CASSFRGGDNEQFF. The CDR3 nucleotides read TGTGCCAGCAGCTTCAGAGGTGGGGACAATGAGCAGTTCTTC.

This clonotype occurred a few times. The rearrangement links TRBV5-1 to TRBJ1-2; 9 bases align to TRBD1. Per germline, CDR1 SGHRS and CDR2 YFSETQ. The V gene end was trimmed by 4 bases and the J gene end by 4 bases; junction bases not matched to a gene: 8. This CDR3 has 15 amino acids. The CDR3 DNA follows: TGCGCCAGCAGCGTGACAGGGGGGGCGGCCTATGGCTACACCTTC. Translation gives CASSVTGGAAYGYTF. Based on the CDR3 plus reference TRBV5-1 and TRBJ1-2, the full variable domain is KAGVTQTPRYLIKTRGQQVTLSCSPISGHRSVSWYQQTPGQGLQFLFEYFSETQRNKGNFPGRFSGRQFSNSRSEMNVSTLELGDSALYLCASSVTGGAAYGYTFGSGTRLTVV.

CDR3 sequence (DNA): TGTGCCAGCAGTCTAGGGGCCAGGAGCTCCTACAATGAGCAGTTCTTC. Translating it yields CASSLGARSSYNEQFF. V usage is TRBV6-1 and J usage is TRBJ2-1; a weak D match, TRBD1 (5 bases). Germline V CDR1 and CDR2: MNHNS, SASEGT. V gave up 5 bases and J gave up 0 bases, with 14 bases separating them. This CDR3 has 16 residues.

In this sample, this clonotype turned up a few times. The genes are TRBV15 and TRBJ2-5; TRBD2 matches at 8 bases. The V gene's germline CDR1 is LNHNV and CDR2 YYDKDF (reference sequence). V dropped 0 bases and J dropped 5; count of bases not matched to a gene: 14. CDR3 size: 18 residues. The CDR3 protein is CATSRDGSSGQRGETQYF. The CDR3 region has the DNA TGTGCCACCAGCAGAGATGGTTCTAGCGGGCAAAGAGGGGAGACCCAGTACTTC.

The chain carries TRBV6-1 and TRBJ2-4; 7 nucleotides line up with TRBD1. This CDR3 has 15 residues. Trimming at V came to 8 bases and at J to 6 bases, leaving 13 bases not matched to a gene. Per germline, CDR1 MNHNS and CDR2 SASEGT. The CDR3 DNA follows: TGTGCCAGCGTAGCAAGAGGTCCAGGGGGAAACATTCAGTACTTC. Protein product: CASVARGPGGNIQYF.

V usage is TRBV5-1 and J usage is TRBJ2-1, with 10 bases that match TRBD1. Trimming at V came to 4 bases and at J to 9 bases, leaving 10 bases not matched to a gene. The V gene's germline CDR1 is SGHRS and CDR2 YFSETQ. The CDR3 has 15 residues. For the CDR3, the DNA is TGCGCCAGCAGCCGCGGACAGGGGGGCCGTTTTGAGCAGTTCTTC. It specifies CASSRGQGGRFEQFF.

The rearrangement links TRBV20-1 to TRBJ2-7; maybe TRBD2 (5 bases). Germline loops: CDR1 DFQATT, CDR2 SNEGSKA (reference sequence). There are 13 residues in the CDR3. V dropped 1 base and J dropped 5 bases, with 12 bases sitting between them. As DNA, the CDR3 is TGCAGTGCTAGAGTAGGGCTAGCAAACGAGCAGTACTTC. Its protein is CSARVGLANEQYF.

The chain is built from TRBV29-1 and TRBJ2-1; 9 nucleotides line up with TRBD2. CDR3 length equals 15 residues. Germline assignment: CDR1 SQVTM and CDR2 ANQGSEA. Trimming removed 7 bases from V and 7 bases from J; junction bases left unmatched: 14. In DNA, the CDR3 is TGCAGCGCCCCACGGGGTAGCGGGAGAGGGAATGAGCAGTTCTTC. This encodes CSAPRGSGRGNEQFF.

This clonotype was detected many times. The rearrangement joins TRBV12-3 or TRBV12-4 to TRBJ1-2, with a possible D match to TRBD1 (5 bases). CDR3 length: 13 residues. V lost 5 bases and J 4 bases, leaving 11 bases between the germline ends. Here the CDR3 reads CASSVTGAYGYTF. Here the CDR3 DNA reads TGTGCCAGCAGTGTCACAGGAGCCTATGGCTACACCTTC.